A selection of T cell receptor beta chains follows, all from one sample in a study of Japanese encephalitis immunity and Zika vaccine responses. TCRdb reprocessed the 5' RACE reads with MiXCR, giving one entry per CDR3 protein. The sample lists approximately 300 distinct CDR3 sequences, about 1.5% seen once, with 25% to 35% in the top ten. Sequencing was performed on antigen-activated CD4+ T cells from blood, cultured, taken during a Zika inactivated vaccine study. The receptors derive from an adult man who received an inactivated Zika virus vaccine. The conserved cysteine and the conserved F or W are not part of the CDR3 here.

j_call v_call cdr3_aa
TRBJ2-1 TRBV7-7 ASSLGRQGPSFSSYNEQF
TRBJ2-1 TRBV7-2 ASSLGPVMGQGDNEQF
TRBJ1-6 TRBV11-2 ASSLEHREYNSPLH
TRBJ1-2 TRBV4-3 ASSQTGIYGYT
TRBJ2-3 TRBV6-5 ASSYRTGGPDTQY
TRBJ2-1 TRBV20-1 SALGQYNEQF
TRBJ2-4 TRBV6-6 ASRAVGFQY
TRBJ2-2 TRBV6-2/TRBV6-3 ASSLNRGSGELF
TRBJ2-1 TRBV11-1 ASSFASGGRSSYNEQF
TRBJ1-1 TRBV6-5 ASSRTEGNTEAF
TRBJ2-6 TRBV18 ASSRGQSGANVLT
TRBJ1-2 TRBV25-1 ASSELGPLAGYT
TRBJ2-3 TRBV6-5 ASSYEGLAGSTDTQY
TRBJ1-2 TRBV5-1 ASSLVQGGGYT
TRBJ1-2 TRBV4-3 ASSQVGLNGYT
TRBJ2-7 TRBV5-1 ASKESYEQY
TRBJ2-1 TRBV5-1 ASSTGTSTYNEQF
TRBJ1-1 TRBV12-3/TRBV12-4 ASSSLGTGALNTEAF
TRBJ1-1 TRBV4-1 ASSWRTGNTEAF
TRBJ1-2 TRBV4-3 ASSQSGFYGYT
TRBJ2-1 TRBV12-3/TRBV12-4 ASNRQGSNEQF
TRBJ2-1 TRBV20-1 SARSGDSYNEQF
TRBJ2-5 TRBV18 ASSPRPQETQY
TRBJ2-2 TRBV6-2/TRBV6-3 ASTQRGRVTGELF